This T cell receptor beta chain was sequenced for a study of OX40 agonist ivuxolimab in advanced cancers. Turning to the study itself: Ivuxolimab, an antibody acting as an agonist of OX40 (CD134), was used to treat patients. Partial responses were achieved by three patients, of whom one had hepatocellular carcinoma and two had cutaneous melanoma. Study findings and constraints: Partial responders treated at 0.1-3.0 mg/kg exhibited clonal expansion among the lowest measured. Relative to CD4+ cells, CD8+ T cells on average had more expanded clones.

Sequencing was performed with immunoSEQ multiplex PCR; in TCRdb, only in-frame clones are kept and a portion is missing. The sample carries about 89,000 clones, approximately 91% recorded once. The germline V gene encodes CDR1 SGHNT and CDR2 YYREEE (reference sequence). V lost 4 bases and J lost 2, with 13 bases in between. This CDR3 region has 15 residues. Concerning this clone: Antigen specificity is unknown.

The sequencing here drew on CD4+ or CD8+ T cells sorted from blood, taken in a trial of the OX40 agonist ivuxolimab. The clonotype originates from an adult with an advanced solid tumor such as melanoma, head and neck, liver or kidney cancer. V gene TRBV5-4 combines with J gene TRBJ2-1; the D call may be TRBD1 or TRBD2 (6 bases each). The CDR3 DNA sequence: TGTGCCAGCAGCCTGGGGGGCCCGGCCTACAATGAGCAGTTCTTC. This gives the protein CASSLGGPAYNEQFF.